This T cell receptor (beta chain) was identified during a study of radiotherapy plus CTLA-4 blockade in lung cancer. In the study overall: Objective responses were documented in about 20% of patients, with disease control in roughly 31%.

Study-wide results and limits: Best predicting response, reportedly, were early blood T cell clone dynamics, with interferon-beta. Clones derived from tumor TCRs expanded in blood after radiotherapy plus ipilimumab.

In its sample, this clone was seen a few times. Its target is not known. The protocol was immunoSEQ multiplex PCR, while the TCRdb copy is restricted to in-frame clones and leaves out a portion. The profile shows 90,000 to 130,000 clones, roughly four fifths of them singletons. CDR3 length equals 13 residues. V was trimmed by 2 bases and J by 6 bases, leaving 12 bases between them. CDR1 and CDR2 from the germline V gene are SGDLS and YYNGEE. The specimen was peripheral blood, collected from a patient treated with radiotherapy plus ipilimumab. The gene calls are TRBV9 and TRBJ2-7; weak D call: TRBD2 (5 bases). The clonotype was recovered from a human donor with non-small cell lung cancer that progressed on radiotherapy plus ipilimumab. Some clones in this sample may be carry-over from other donors' samples. DNA of the CDR3: TGTGCCAGCAGCGTCAGTCTCCGGGGCGAGCAGTACTTC. Translated, it gives CASSVSLRGEQYF.